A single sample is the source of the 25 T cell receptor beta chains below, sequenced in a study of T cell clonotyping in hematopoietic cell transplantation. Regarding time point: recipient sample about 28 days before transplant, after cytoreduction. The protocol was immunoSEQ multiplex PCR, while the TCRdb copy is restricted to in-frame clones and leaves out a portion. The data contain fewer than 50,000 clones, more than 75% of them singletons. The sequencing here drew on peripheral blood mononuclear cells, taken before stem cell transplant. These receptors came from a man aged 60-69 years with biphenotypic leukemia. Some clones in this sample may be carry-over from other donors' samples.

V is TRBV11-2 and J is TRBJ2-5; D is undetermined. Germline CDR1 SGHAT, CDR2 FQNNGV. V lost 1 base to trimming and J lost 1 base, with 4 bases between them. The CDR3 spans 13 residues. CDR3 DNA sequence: TGTGCCAGCAGCTTAGGGGTCCAAGAGACCCAGTACTTC. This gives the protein CASSLGVQETQYF.

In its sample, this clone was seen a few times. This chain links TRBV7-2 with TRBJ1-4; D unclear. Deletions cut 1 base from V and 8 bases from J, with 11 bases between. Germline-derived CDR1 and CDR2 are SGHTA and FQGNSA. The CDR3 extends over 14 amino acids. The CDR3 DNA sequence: TGTGCCAGCAGCTTAGATCTCAACGCGGAAAAACTGTTTTTT. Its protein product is CASSLDLNAEKLFF.

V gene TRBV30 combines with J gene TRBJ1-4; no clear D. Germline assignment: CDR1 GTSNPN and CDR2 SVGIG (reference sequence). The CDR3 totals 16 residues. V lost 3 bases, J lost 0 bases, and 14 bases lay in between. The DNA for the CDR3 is TGTGCCTGGAGCCGACGGATCGATACAACTAATGAAAAACTGTTTTTT. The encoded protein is CAWSRRIDTTNEKLFF. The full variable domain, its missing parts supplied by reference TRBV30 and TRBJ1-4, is SQTIHQWPATLVQPVGSPLSLECTVEGTSNPNLYWYRQAAGRGLQLLFYSVGIGQISSEVPQNLSASRPQDRQFILSSKKLLLSDSGFYLCAWSRRIDTTNEKLFFGSGTQLSVL.

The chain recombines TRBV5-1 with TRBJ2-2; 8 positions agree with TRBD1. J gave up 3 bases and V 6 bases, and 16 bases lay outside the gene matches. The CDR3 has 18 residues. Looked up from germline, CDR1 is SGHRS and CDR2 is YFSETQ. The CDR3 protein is CASKFRQGAWEDTGELFF. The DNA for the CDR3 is TGCGCCAGCAAATTCAGGCAGGGGGCGTGGGAAGACACCGGGGAGCTGTTTTTT.

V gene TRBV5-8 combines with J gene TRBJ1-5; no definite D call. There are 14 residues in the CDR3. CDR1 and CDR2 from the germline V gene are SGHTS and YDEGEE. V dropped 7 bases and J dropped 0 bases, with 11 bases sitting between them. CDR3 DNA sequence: TGTGCCAGCCGCCCAGGCGATAGCAATCAGCCCCAGCATTTT. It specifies CASRPGDSNQPQHF.

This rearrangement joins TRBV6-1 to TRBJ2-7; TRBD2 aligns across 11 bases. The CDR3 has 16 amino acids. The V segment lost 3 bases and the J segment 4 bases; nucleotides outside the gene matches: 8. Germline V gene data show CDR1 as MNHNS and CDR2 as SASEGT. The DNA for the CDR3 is TGTGCCAGCAGTGACCGGGCCGGGACTAGCGGTTACGAGCAGTACTTC. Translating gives CASSDRAGTSGYEQYF.

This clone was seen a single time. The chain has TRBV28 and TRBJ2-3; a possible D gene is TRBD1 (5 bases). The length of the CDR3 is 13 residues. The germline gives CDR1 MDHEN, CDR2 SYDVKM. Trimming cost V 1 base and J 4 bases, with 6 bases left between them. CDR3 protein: CASSLSGSDTQYF. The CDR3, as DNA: TGTGCCAGCAGTTTATCAGGGTCAGATACGCAGTATTTT.

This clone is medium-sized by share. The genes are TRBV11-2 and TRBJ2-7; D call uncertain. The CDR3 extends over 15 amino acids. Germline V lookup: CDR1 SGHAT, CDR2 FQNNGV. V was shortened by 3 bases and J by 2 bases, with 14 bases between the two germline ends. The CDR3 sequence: CASSFDVGPAYEQYF. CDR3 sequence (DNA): TGTGCCAGCAGCTTCGACGTAGGACCAGCCTACGAGCAGTACTTC. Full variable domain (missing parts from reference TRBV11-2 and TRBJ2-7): EAGVAQSPRYKIIEKRQSVAFWCNPISGHATLYWYQQILGQGPKLLIQFQNNGVVDDSQLPKDRFSAERLKGVDSTLKIQPAKLEDSAVYLCASSFDVGPAYEQYFGPGTRLTVT.

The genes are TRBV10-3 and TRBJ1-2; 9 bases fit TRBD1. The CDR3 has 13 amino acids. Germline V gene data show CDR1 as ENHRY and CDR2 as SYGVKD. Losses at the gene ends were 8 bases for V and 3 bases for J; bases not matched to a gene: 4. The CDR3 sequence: CAISDRGHYGYTF. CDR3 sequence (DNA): TGTGCCATCTCGGACAGGGGCCACTATGGCTACACCTTC.

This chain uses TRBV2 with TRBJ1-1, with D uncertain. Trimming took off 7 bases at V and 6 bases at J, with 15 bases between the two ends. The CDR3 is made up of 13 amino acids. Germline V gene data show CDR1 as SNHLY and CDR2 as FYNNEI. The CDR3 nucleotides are TGTGCCAGCACCAGACTTTTGGGGTCTGAAGCTTTCTTT. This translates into CASTRLLGSEAFF. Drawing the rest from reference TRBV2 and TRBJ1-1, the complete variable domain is EPEVTQTPSHQVTQMGQEVILRCVPISNHLYFYWYRQILGQKVEFLVSFYNNEISEKSEIFDDQFSVERPDGSNFTLKIRSTKLEDSAMYFCASTRLLGSEAFFGQGTRLTVV.

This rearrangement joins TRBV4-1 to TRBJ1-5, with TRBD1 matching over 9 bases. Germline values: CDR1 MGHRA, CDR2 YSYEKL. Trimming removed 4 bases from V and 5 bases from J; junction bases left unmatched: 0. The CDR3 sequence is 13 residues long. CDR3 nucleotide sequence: TGCGCCAGCAGCCGGGACAGGGATCAGCCCCAGCATTTT. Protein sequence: CASSRDRDQPQHF.

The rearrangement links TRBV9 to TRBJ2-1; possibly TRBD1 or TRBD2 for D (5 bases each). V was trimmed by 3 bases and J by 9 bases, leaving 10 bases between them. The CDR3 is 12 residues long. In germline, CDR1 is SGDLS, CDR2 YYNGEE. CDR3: CASSGDGSEQFF. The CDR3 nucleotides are TGTGCCAGCAGCGGGGACGGTTCTGAGCAGTTCTTC.

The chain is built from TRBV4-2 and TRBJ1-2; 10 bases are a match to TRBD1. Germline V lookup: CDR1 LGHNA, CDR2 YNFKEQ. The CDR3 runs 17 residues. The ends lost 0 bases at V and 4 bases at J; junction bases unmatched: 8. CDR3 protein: CASSQERGTGDPYGYTF. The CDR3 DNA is TGTGCCAGCAGCCAAGAGAGGGGGACAGGGGACCCCTATGGCTACACCTTC.

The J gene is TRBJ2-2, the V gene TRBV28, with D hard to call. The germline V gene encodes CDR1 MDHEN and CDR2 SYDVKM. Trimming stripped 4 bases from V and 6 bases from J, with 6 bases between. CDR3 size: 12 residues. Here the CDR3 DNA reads TGTGCCAGCAGTTGGCGGCCCGGGGAGCTGTTTTTT. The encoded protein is CASSWRPGELFF. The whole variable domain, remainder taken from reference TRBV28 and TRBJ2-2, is DVKVTQSSRYLVKRTGEKVFLECVQDMDHENMFWYRQDPGLGLRLIYFSYDVKMKEKGDIPEGYSVSREKKERFSLILESASTNQTSMYLCASSWRPGELFFGEGSRLTVL.

The CDR3 spells CASSLSGSYDEQYF. DNA of the CDR3: TGTGCCAGCAGTCTTAGCGGGAGTTATGACGAGCAGTACTTC. The chain employs TRBV6-5 and TRBJ2-7; TRBD2 agrees at 9 bases. The CDR3 length is 14 residues. V gave up 5 bases and J gave up 5 bases; unmatched junction bases: 7. Germline CDR1 MNHEY, CDR2 SVGAGI.

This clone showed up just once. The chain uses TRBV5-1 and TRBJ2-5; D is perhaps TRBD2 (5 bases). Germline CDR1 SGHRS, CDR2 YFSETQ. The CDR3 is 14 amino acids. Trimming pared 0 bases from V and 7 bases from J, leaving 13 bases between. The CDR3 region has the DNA TGCGCCAGCAGCTTGGAGGCCCAAGAGGGGACCCAGTACTTC. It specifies CASSLEAQEGTQYF.

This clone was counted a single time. The CDR3 DNA reads TGTGCCAGTAGTATGGTGGGAGAGACCCAGTACTTC. It specifies CASSMVGETQYF. The chain has TRBV19 and TRBJ2-5; D is ambiguous. Germline V gene sequence: CDR1 LNHDA, CDR2 SQIVND (reference sequence). Trimming removed 3 bases from V and 4 bases from J, with 6 bases in between. This CDR3 is built from 12 residues.

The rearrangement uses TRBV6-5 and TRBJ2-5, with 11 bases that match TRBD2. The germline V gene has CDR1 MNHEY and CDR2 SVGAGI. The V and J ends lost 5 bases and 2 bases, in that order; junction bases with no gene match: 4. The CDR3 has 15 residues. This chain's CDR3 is CASSRGTSGQETQYF. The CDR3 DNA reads TGTGCCAGCAGTAGAGGGACTAGCGGACAAGAGACCCAGTACTTC.

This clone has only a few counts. The CDR3 sequence is CASSYSGQGNNEQFF. The CDR3 coding sequence is TGTGCCAGCAGTTACTCAGGCCAAGGGAACAATGAGCAGTTCTTC. This chain connects TRBV6-5 to TRBJ2-1; D unresolved. Per germline, CDR1 MNHEY and CDR2 SVGAGI. Trimming stripped 0 bases from V and 5 bases from J, with 11 bases between. The CDR3 is made up of 15 amino acids.

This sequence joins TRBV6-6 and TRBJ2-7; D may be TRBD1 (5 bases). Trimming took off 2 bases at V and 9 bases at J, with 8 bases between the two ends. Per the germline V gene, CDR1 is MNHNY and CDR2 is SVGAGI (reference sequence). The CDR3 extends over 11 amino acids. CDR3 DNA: TGTGCCAGCAGTTACGGCCAGGGGCAGTACTTC. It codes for CASSYGQGQYF.

For the CDR3, the DNA is TGTGCCAGCAGCGCACCCGGCCACTTAGCGGGCTACACCTTC. Amino acid sequence: CASSAPGHLAGYTF. The chain is built from TRBV6-1 and TRBJ1-2; no definite D call. Trimming stripped 6 bases from V and 8 bases from J, with 19 bases between. Germline V CDR1 and CDR2: MNHNS, SASEGT. The CDR3 is 14 amino acids.

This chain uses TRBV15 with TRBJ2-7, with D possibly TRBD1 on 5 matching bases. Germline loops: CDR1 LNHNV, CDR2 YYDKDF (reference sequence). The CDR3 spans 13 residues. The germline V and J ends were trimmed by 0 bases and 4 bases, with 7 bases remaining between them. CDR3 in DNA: TGTGCCACCAGCAGAGATCCAGGGTACGAGCAGTACTTC. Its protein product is CATSRDPGYEQYF.

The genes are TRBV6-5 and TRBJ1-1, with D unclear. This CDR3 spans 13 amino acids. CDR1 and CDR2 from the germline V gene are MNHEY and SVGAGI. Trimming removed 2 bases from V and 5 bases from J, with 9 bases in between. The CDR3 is CASSYSGRTEAFF. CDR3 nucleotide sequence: TGTGCCAGCAGTTACAGTGGTCGGACTGAAGCTTTCTTT.

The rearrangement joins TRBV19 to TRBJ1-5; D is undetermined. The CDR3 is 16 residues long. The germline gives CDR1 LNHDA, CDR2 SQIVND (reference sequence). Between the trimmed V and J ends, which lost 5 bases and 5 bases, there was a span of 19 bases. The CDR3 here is CASSLRTESYHQPQHF. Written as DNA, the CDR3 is TGTGCCAGTAGTCTCCGGACGGAAAGCTACCATCAGCCCCAGCATTTT.

CDR3 in amino acids: CASMNTGSGNTIYF. DNA of the CDR3: TGTGCCAGCATGAACACGGGCTCTGGAAACACCATATATTTT. The V and J genes are TRBV6-6 and TRBJ1-3, with D unclear. Germline CDR1 reads MNHNY; CDR2 reads SVGAGI (reference sequence). The V end was cut by 7 bases, the J end by 0 bases, with 10 bases between. The CDR3 totals 14 residues.